A single sample is the source of the 31 T cell receptor beta chains below, sequenced in a study of T cells expressing NK-cell markers. From its re-call of the 5' RACE reads, TCRdb lists each CDR3 protein once, without DNA. The sample holds 250,000 to 300,000 distinct CDR3 sequences. Sequencing was performed on blood T cells: a sorted CD56 or NKG2C T cell subset, CD4+ or CD8+ T cells, or bulk PBMC T cells (not recorded which). These receptors all stem from a woman between 18 and 69 years old in good health.

The chain carries TRBV5-1 and TRBJ2-1; with no DNA, the TCRdb D assignment of TRBD2 cannot be verified. Germline V CDR1 and CDR2: SGHRS, YFSETQ. There are 19 residues in the CDR3. The CDR3 loop is CASSLNREKVGRARNEQFF.

The chain combines TRBV7-2 with TRBJ2-5; TCRdb's assignment of TRBD1 cannot be checked, as there is no DNA. Germline V CDR1 and CDR2: SGHTA, FQGNSA. This CDR3 is 14 amino acids long. The CDR3 loop is CASSPRQGQETQYF.

CDR3 sequence: CASSPGQGPTNGYTF. The rearrangement uses TRBV4-2 and TRBJ1-2; the D call of TRBD1 rests on TCRdb alone, since no DNA is present to check it. The germline V gene has CDR1 LGHNA and CDR2 YNFKEQ. The CDR3 runs 15 residues.

The CDR3: CSVNGAGGPNNEQFF. The V call is TRBV29-1, the J call TRBJ2-1; the D call from TCRdb, TRBD2, cannot be confirmed without DNA. The CDR3 sequence is 15 residues long. Germline lookup yields CDR1 SQVTM and CDR2 ANQGSEA.

This chain uses TRBV7-2 with TRBJ2-1; the D gene TCRdb calls, TRBD2, cannot be checked with no DNA. Germline V gene lookup returns CDR1 SGHTA and CDR2 FQGNSA. This CDR3 has 16 residues. CDR3 in amino acids: CASSLGVAGPVYEQFF.

The chain joins TRBV6-5 to TRBJ2-6. Germline CDR1 and CDR2: MNHEY and SVGAGI. The CDR3 extends over 15 amino acids. CDR3 region: CASSYQSSGANVLTF.

This chain links TRBV6-5 with TRBJ2-7; the TCRdb call, TRBD1, lacks DNA for checking. The CDR3 length is 14 residues. Germline V gives CDR1 MNHEY, CDR2 SVGAGI. CDR3 region: CASSYKIAGGEQYF.

The chain is built from TRBV19 and TRBJ2-2; TCRdb outputs TRBD2, but without DNA this stays unchecked. The CDR3 is 15 amino acids. Per germline, CDR1 LNHDA and CDR2 SQIVND (reference sequence). This CDR3 is CASSIPAGGTGELFF.

This chain joins TRBV29-1 and TRBJ1-1; the D gene TCRdb calls, TRBD1, cannot be checked with no DNA. The length of the CDR3 is 13 residues. Germline CDR1 is SQVTM and CDR2 is ANQGSEA. The CDR3 here is CSVQGTMNTEAFF.

This chain joins TRBV20-1 and TRBJ2-1. The germline V gene has CDR1 DFQATT and CDR2 SNEGSKA (reference sequence). The CDR3 totals 14 residues. CDR3 in amino acids: CSARDRQRHGEQFF.

This chain joins TRBV20-1 and TRBJ2-5; TCRdb returns TRBD1, unconfirmable since there is no DNA. The CDR3 covers 14 residues. Looked up from germline, CDR1 is DFQATT and CDR2 is SNEGSKA (reference sequence). The CDR3 here is CSARGGTGQETQYF.

The chain combines TRBV6-2 or TRBV6-3 with TRBJ1-5; the D call from TCRdb, TRBD1, cannot be confirmed without DNA. CDR3 size: 15 residues. Germline assignment: CDR1 MNHEY and CDR2 SVGEGT. This CDR3 is CASSYDWGGRQPQHF.

CDR3 residues: CASSSRGVGTDTQYF. V is TRBV7-9 and J is TRBJ2-3; the TRBD1 assignment by TCRdb is unverifiable without DNA. CDR3 length: 15 amino acids. Germline assignment: CDR1 SEHNR and CDR2 FQNEAQ (reference sequence).

The rearrangement links TRBV5-6 to TRBJ1-2; TCRdb's D call of TRBD1 is untestable without DNA. Per germline, CDR1 SGHDT and CDR2 YYEEEE. The CDR3 sequence is 14 residues long. The chain's CDR3 is CASSLEQESYGYTF.

The CDR3 sequence: CASSPGNSGGANEQFF. The gene calls are TRBV5-5 and TRBJ2-1; TCRdb proposes TRBD2, but this gene call is untestable without DNA. Per germline, CDR1 SGHKS and CDR2 YYEKEE (reference sequence). CDR3 length equals 16 residues.

V usage is TRBV12-3 or TRBV12-4 and J usage is TRBJ1-5; without DNA, the TCRdb call of TRBD1 cannot be checked. CDR3 length: 15 residues. The CDR3 reads CASSPDSLNNQPQHF.

The rearrangement links TRBV10-2 to TRBJ1-3. The V gene's germline CDR1 is WSHSY and CDR2 SAAADI. The length of the CDR3 is 15 residues. This CDR3 reads CASSDRRRAGNTIYF.

This chain joins TRBV5-5 and TRBJ2-1; absent DNA, TCRdb's TRBD1 call cannot be checked. The CDR3 contains 15 residues. CDR1 and CDR2 (germline): SGHKS, YYEKEE (reference sequence). The chain's CDR3 is CASSFEGGRSHEQFF. The whole variable domain, filled in from reference TRBV5-5 and TRBJ2-1, reads DAGVTQSPTHLIKTRGQQVTLRCSPISGHKSVSWYQQVLGQGPQFIFQYYEKEERGRGNFPDRFSARQFPNYSSELNVNALLLGDSALYLCASSFEGGRSHEQFFGPGTRLTVL.

The V gene is TRBV12-3 or TRBV12-4, the J gene TRBJ1-6; the TCRdb D gene call, TRBD1, has no DNA to confirm it. The CDR3 sequence is 14 residues long. CDR3 protein: CASTPDGQNSPLHF.

This chain joins TRBV7-6 and TRBJ2-7. From germline, CDR1 is SGHVS and CDR2 FNYEAQ. This CDR3 has 15 residues. The CDR3 sequence is CASSLSDTLSYEQYF.

The chain uses TRBV2 and TRBJ1-1; TCRdb's assignment of TRBD1 cannot be checked, as there is no DNA. This CDR3 contains 12 residues. CDR1 is SNHLY and CDR2 is FYNNEI in the germline V gene. The CDR3 sequence: CASSIRGRVAFF. The full variable domain, completed using reference TRBV2 and TRBJ1-1, is EPEVTQTPSHQVTQMGQEVILRCVPISNHLYFYWYRQILGQKVEFLVSFYNNEISEKSEIFDDQFSVERPDGSNFTLKIRSTKLEDSAMYFCASSIRGRVAFFGQGTRLTVV.

This chain links TRBV12-3 or TRBV12-4 with TRBJ2-5; TCRdb's D call of TRBD2 is untestable without DNA. There are 17 residues in the CDR3. CDR3 sequence: CASSQPGLAGGKETQYF.

This chain uses TRBV20-1 with TRBJ2-7; the TRBD2 assignment by TCRdb is unverifiable without DNA. Per the germline V gene, CDR1 is DFQATT and CDR2 is SNEGSKA (reference sequence). This CDR3 region has 15 residues. The CDR3 sequence is CSAMNSGTLTYEQYF.

The chain is built from TRBV19 and TRBJ1-5. Germline V gives CDR1 LNHDA, CDR2 SQIVND (reference sequence). This CDR3 has 18 residues. The CDR3 is CASSIDVPLFSGNQPQHF.

The chain joins TRBV5-8 to TRBJ2-1; the D gene TCRdb calls, TRBD2, cannot be checked with no DNA. The V gene's germline CDR1 is SGHTS and CDR2 YDEGEE. This CDR3 has 15 residues. CDR3 amino acids: CASSLGVAGYNEQFF.

V and J are TRBV20-1 and TRBJ2-1. The V gene's germline CDR1 is DFQATT and CDR2 SNEGSKA (reference sequence). CDR3 length: 15 residues. CDR3 sequence reads: CSASLQGRTYNEQFF.

The chain carries TRBV7-2 and TRBJ2-7. The germline V gene has CDR1 SGHTA and CDR2 FQGNSA. The CDR3 consists of 13 residues. The CDR3 sequence is CASSPDISPEQYF.

The rearrangement links TRBV11-2 to TRBJ1-2. The length of the CDR3 is 12 residues. Germline values: CDR1 SGHAT, CDR2 FQNNGV. The CDR3 region is CASSLETRGYTF.

V is TRBV18 and J is TRBJ2-7. The V gene's germline CDR1 is KGHSH and CDR2 LQKENI. This CDR3 spans 16 amino acids. The CDR3 sequence: CASSPLGGRSSSEQYF.

The chain uses TRBV14 and TRBJ2-3; TCRdb's D call, TRBD2, is unchecked because there is no DNA. Germline V CDR1 and CDR2: SGHDN, FVKESK. The CDR3 has 15 residues. The CDR3 sequence is CASSQSGRSTDTQYF.

J is TRBJ2-2 and V is TRBV27; TCRdb gives TRBD2 as the D gene, but with no DNA this cannot be confirmed. The CDR3 spans 15 residues. The germline gives CDR1 MNHEY, CDR2 SMNVEV (reference sequence). The CDR3: CASKYSGVNTGELFF.